These T cell receptor beta chains were read from a single sample in a study of PD-1 blockade in classical Hodgkin lymphoma. This table comes from immunoSEQ multiplex PCR, and its TCRdb copy is limited to in-frame clones, with some not included. The table has about 93,000 clones, about four fifths seen once. The source material was peripheral blood mononuclear cells (PBMCs), sampled before the second cycle of nivolumab. Receptors originate from a human donor with classical Hodgkin lymphoma. The CDR3 runs from the conserved cysteine through the conserved F or W. The D gene is left open where the match is weak. Size values are once, few and many counts, or a class for expanded clones, and some rows have none.

v_call,clone_size,d_call,j_call,cdr3_nt,cdr3_aa
TRBV6-5,NA,TRBD1,TRBJ1-1,TGTGCCATCCAGAGGGGGCTCGAGAACACTGAAGCTTTCTTT,CAIQRGLENTEAFF
TRBV10-3,NA,TRBD2,TRBJ2-1,TGTGCCATCAGTGAGTCTGCGCGGCTAGCGGGAGATAATGAGCAGTTCTTC,CAISESARLAGDNEQFF
TRBV10-3,NA,NA,TRBJ2-3,TGTGCCATCAGTGATCTTGATACGCAGTATTTT,CAISDLDTQYF
TRBV7-9,NA,NA,TRBJ1-1,TGTGCCAGCAGCCCCGACTCCAGACCTGATCGAGCTTTCTTT,CASSPDSRPDRAFF
TRBV19,NA,NA,TRBJ1-2,TGTGCCAGTAGTCAAAATTGGGAGGGGACGCGTGGCTACACCTTC,CASSQNWEGTRGYTF
TRBV10-3,NA,NA,TRBJ2-7,TGTGCCGTCACCCGGGACACTAACTACGAGCAGTACTTC,CAVTRDTNYEQYF
TRBV7-9,many,NA,TRBJ1-3,TGTGCCAGCAACCCTGGGGGGAGCGGTGGAAACACCATATATTTT,CASNPGGSGGNTIYF
TRBV7-8,NA,NA,TRBJ1-2,TGTGCCAGCACCCCTCTTAACTATGGCTACACCTTC,CASTPLNYGYTF
TRBV28,NA,NA,TRBJ1-1,TGTGCCAGCAGTGCCCACAGGAGGTACACTGAAGCTTTCTTT,CASSAHRRYTEAFF
TRBV9,once,NA,TRBJ2-7,TGTGCCAGCAGCGCCGGGGCGAGAGCCTACGAGCAGTACTTC,CASSAGARAYEQYF
TRBV5-4,NA,TRBD2,TRBJ2-7,TGTGCCAGCTCTCGGGGAGGGCTAGCGGGCGAGCAGTACTTC,CASSRGGLAGEQYF
TRBV11-3,NA,NA,TRBJ1-1,TGTGCCAGCAGCCCAGATCCCGGGGGTAGCACTGAAGCTTTCTTT,CASSPDPGGSTEAFF
TRBV2,many,NA,TRBJ1-5,TGTGCCAGCAGTGGGGCAGGGTATCAGCCCCAGCATTTT,CASSGAGYQPQHF
TRBV6-1,NA,NA,TRBJ1-2,TGTGCCAGCAGTGAACTGGGGGGCTATGGCTACACCTTC,CASSELGGYGYTF
TRBV30,few,NA,TRBJ1-1,TGTGCCTGGAACAGGGTGGAGGCTGAAGCTTTCTTT,CAWNRVEAEAFF
TRBV7-8,NA,NA,TRBJ2-5,TGTGCCAGCAGCTTAGGGACCGGCGAGACCCAGTACTTC,CASSLGTGETQYF
TRBV9,NA,NA,TRBJ2-3,TGTGCCAGCAGCGTAGCGGGGGGCTGGACAGATACGCAGTATTTT,CASSVAGGWTDTQYF
TRBV5-1,NA,NA,TRBJ2-6,TGCGCCAGCAGCTTGGAAAGCTCTGGGGCCAACGTCCTGACTTTC,CASSLESSGANVLTF
TRBV10-3,NA,NA,TRBJ2-7,TGTGCCATCAGTGAGTCGGAGACGTCGAAGCAGTACTTC,CAISESETSKQYF
TRBV9,NA,NA,TRBJ2-3,TGTGCCAGCAGCGCCACAGATACGCAGTATTTT,CASSATDTQYF